What follows are 21 T cell receptor beta chains derived from one specimen sequenced in a study of molecular identifiers for immune sequencing clone quantification listed by TCRdb under 2018. The receptor library was made with PCR. TCRdb names NextSeq 500 as the instrument used. TCRdb itself trimmed the public reads at Q25 with fastp, ran MiXCR and retained productive beta chains. Every entry covers one CDR3 protein and lists the most common genes and DNA from its rows. The sample yields a few hundred thousand distinct CDR3 sequences; about 25% were counted once. Approximately 0.76% of the sample is held by the ten biggest clonotypes. The sequencing sample was made of naive CD8+ T cells from blood, with Jurkat cell RNA spiked in. The sample's cell subset or site label, in plain terms: FACS-sorted CD8+CD4-CCR7+CD45RA+ naive T cells. Source of these receptors: a human donor in good health. Some libraries in this study had Jurkat cell RNA spiked in.

V and J are TRBV6-2 or TRBV6-3 and TRBJ2-7, with 7 bases matching TRBD1. V lost 6 bases and J lost 3; bases outside the gene matches: 11. Looked up from germline, CDR1 is MNHEY and CDR2 is SVGEGT. The CDR3 is 15 residues long. The CDR3 loop reads CASSYERTGHYEQYF. The CDR3 coding sequence is TGTGCCAGCAGCTACGAAAGGACAGGCCACTACGAGCAGTACTTC.

This clonotype appeared a single time. A much larger clone differs by one base, so this may be a read error. The chain combines TRBV12-5 with TRBJ2-1, with D hard to call. The CDR3 totals 12 residues. Trimming took off 0 bases at V and 12 bases at J, with 9 bases between the two ends. Looked up from germline, CDR1 is LGHNT and CDR2 is FRNRAP. CDR3 sequence (DNA): TGTGCTAGTGGTTTGGTAGTGTATGCGCAGTTCTTC. Its translation: CASGLVVYAQFF.

The rearrangement links TRBV20-1 to TRBJ1-5; D unclear. Germline CDR1 is DFQATT and CDR2 is SNEGSKA (reference sequence). The CDR3 sequence is 14 residues long. Trimming took 0 bases from V and 5 from J, leaving 11 bases between them. The chain's CDR3 is CSARDLGRDQPQHF. The CDR3 DNA is TGCAGTGCTAGAGATCTAGGGCGAGATCAGCCCCAGCATTTT.

This chain connects TRBV7-2 to TRBJ1-6; D call uncertain. The CDR3 consists of 18 residues. Trimming removed 0 bases at V and 0 bases at J, with 12 bases between. The germline CDR1 and CDR2 sequences are SGHTA and FQGNSA. CDR3 protein: CTSSLALGSRSYNSPLHF. The CDR3, as DNA: TGTACCAGCAGCTTAGCGCTCGGGAGTCGCTCCTATAATTCACCCCTCCACTTT.

This clonotype was detected a few times. V usage is TRBV19 and J usage is TRBJ2-3; D not certain. The CDR3 totals 18 residues. From germline, CDR1 is LNHDA and CDR2 SQIVND (reference sequence). Trimming cost V 8 bases and J 0 bases, with 24 bases left between them. The CDR3, as DNA: TGTGCCAGTGTGGGCTCACTTCAGGCCGACCAGAGCACAGATACGCAGTATTTT. Its protein is CASVGSLQADQSTDTQYF. The complete variable domain, with remaining parts taken from reference TRBV19 and TRBJ2-3, reads DGGITQSPKYLFRKEGQNVTLSCEQNLNHDAMYWYRQDPGQGLRLIYYSQIVNDFQKGDIAEGYSVSREKKESFPLTVTSAQKNPTAFYLCASVGSLQADQSTDTQYFGPGTRLTVL.

This clonotype was seen only a few times. The rearrangement uses TRBV19 and TRBJ1-5, with D tentatively TRBD1 (5 bases). V was cut by 3 bases and J by 7 bases, with 13 bases left in between. Germline lookup yields CDR1 LNHDA and CDR2 SQIVND (reference sequence). This CDR3 contains 14 residues. In DNA form, the CDR3 reads TGTGCCAGTAGTATCCGGACATTGAGACAGCCCCAGCATTTT. Encoded protein: CASSIRTLRQPQHF.

The chain joins TRBV6-5 to TRBJ1-1, with D unresolved. CDR1 MNHEY and CDR2 SVGAGI come from the germline V gene. There are 13 residues in the CDR3. V was shortened by 1 base and J by 3 bases, with 6 bases between the two germline ends. This chain's CDR3 is CASSYYGDTEAFF. The CDR3 DNA reads TGTGCCAGCAGTTACTACGGCGACACTGAAGCTTTCTTT.

This chain connects TRBV19 to TRBJ2-1; D may be TRBD2 (7 bases). V was cut by 2 bases and J by 2 bases, with 10 bases left in between. The CDR3 spans 15 residues. Germline-derived CDR1 and CDR2 are LNHDA and SQIVND (reference sequence). The CDR3 protein is CASSISGGTYNEQFF. In DNA, the CDR3 is TGTGCCAGTAGTATATCGGGGGGCACCTACAATGAGCAGTTCTTC.

The CDR3 loop is CASSLSRLAGDETQYF. The CDR3 DNA reads as TGTGCCAGCAGTTTATCCCGCCTAGCGGGGGACGAGACCCAGTACTTC. V gene TRBV12-3 or TRBV12-4 combines with J gene TRBJ2-5; 10 nucleotides align to TRBD2. Unmatched junction bases numbered 8, after V lost 2 bases and J lost 5 bases. The CDR3 spans 16 residues.

In its sample, this clonotype was seen many times. The chain combines TRBV2 with TRBJ2-7, with 12 bases fitting TRBD2. J lost 6 bases, V lost 5 bases, and 5 bases had no gene match. The V gene's germline CDR1 is SNHLY and CDR2 FYNNEI. This CDR3 is built from 14 residues. The CDR3 bases are TGTGCCAGCAGTCAGACTAGCGGGAGAGTCGAGCAGTACTTC. This sequence encodes CASSQTSGRVEQYF.

CDR3 DNA sequence: TGTGCCAGCAGTTACTCGGGGACAGGGTATGAGCAGTACTTC. It encodes CASSYSGTGYEQYF. The V and J genes are TRBV6-6 and TRBJ2-7; TRBD1 agrees at 9 bases. Losses at the gene ends were 0 bases for V and 7 bases for J; bases not matched to a gene: 4. The CDR3 runs to 14 residues. The germline CDR1 and CDR2 sequences are MNHNY and SVGAGI (reference sequence).

This clonotype has ten or more counts. The CDR3 bases are TGTGCCAGTACCCAAGGGGCCAACGTCCTGACTTTC. It is translated as CASTQGANVLTF. The V call is TRBV19, the J call TRBJ2-6; no clear D. Trimming stripped 7 bases from V and 4 bases from J, with 5 bases between. The CDR3 is 12 amino acids. Germline CDR1 reads LNHDA; CDR2 reads SQIVND (reference sequence).

The DNA for the CDR3 is TGTGCCAGCAGTTCCGCGGACATTAACACTGAAGCTTTCTTT. As protein: CASSSADINTEAFF. V gene TRBV6-6 combines with J gene TRBJ1-1, with D maybe TRBD1 (5 bases). This CDR3 spans 14 amino acids. V shed 4 bases and J shed 2 bases, with 11 bases lying between them. The germline V gene has CDR1 MNHNY and CDR2 SVGAGI (reference sequence).

This chain uses TRBV6-5 with TRBJ2-5; D perhaps matches TRBD2 (7 bases). V lost 0 bases, J lost 0 bases, and 11 bases lay in between. This CDR3 has 16 residues. Germline-derived CDR1 and CDR2 are MNHEY and SVGAGI. The CDR3 loop reads CASSYSGGGYQETQYF. CDR3 coding DNA: TGTGCCAGCAGTTACTCAGGGGGGGGGTACCAAGAGACCCAGTACTTC.

This clonotype was recorded many times. The V and J genes are TRBV7-3 and TRBJ2-5; 8 bases align to TRBD2. Trimming cost V 3 bases and J 1 base; bases outside gene matches: 4. This CDR3 has 15 residues. Germline loops: CDR1 SGHTA, CDR2 FQGTGA. Written as DNA, the CDR3 is TGTGCCAGCAGCTTGAGCGGGGGTGGCCAAGAGACCCAGTACTTC. Translation: CASSLSGGGQETQYF.

This clonotype was recorded a few times. CDR3 nucleotides: TGTGCCAGCAGTGAATATATCTCTGGGGCCAACGTCCTGACTTTC. Encoded protein: CASSEYISGANVLTF. The chain is built from TRBV25-1 and TRBJ2-6; D is uncertain. Trimming took off 0 bases at V and 0 bases at J, with 3 bases between the two ends. CDR3 size: 15 residues. Germline V gene sequence: CDR1 MGHDK, CDR2 SYGVNS.

The rearrangement links TRBV6-1 to TRBJ1-1, with D possibly TRBD1 on 5 matching bases. V shed 2 bases and J shed 4 bases, with 17 bases lying between them. CDR1 MNHNS and CDR2 SASEGT come from the germline V gene. CDR3 length equals 16 residues. The CDR3, as DNA: TGTGCCAGCAGTGAATTCTGGGGGGATGTCGGCACTGAAGCTTTCTTT. It translates to CASSEFWGDVGTEAFF.

The V gene is TRBV9, the J gene TRBJ1-1, with TRBD1 matching over 10 bases. The V segment lost 4 bases and the J segment 5 bases; nucleotides outside the gene matches: 8. CDR1 and CDR2 from the germline V gene are SGDLS and YYNGEE. This CDR3 is built from 15 residues. The CDR3 reads CASSMTGTGATEAFF. CDR3 coding DNA: TGTGCCAGCAGCATGACCGGGACAGGGGCAACTGAAGCTTTCTTT.

This clonotype was found once. Germline and junction disagree at one end, which may indicate a read error. The chain recombines TRBV11-2 with TRBJ2-3; 12 bases line up with TRBD2. The length of the CDR3 is 19 residues. CDR1 is SGHAT, CDR2 FQNNGV, per germline. The CDR3 region is CASSLGPLAGGPDTATQYF. DNA for the CDR3: TGTGCCAGCAGCTTAGGCCCTCTAGCGGGGGGGCCAGATACAGCTACGCAGTATTTT.

J is TRBJ2-2 and V is TRBV5-1; no firm D call. This CDR3 is 14 amino acids long. V was cut by 4 bases and J by 2 bases, with 9 bases left in between. Germline assignment: CDR1 SGHRS and CDR2 YFSETQ. As DNA, the CDR3 is TGCGCCAGCAGCGAAGGGCCCAACACCGGGGAGCTGTTTTTT. The encoded protein is CASSEGPNTGELFF.

This clonotype was recorded many times. V gene TRBV7-2 combines with J gene TRBJ2-5; TRBD2 matches 11 bases. The V gene end was trimmed by 5 bases and the J gene end by 4 bases; junction bases not matched to a gene: 9. The CDR3 totals 16 residues. CDR1 and CDR2 from the germline V gene are SGHTA and FQGNSA. CDR3 coding DNA: TGTGCCAGCAGCCCAAGACTAGCGGGACTTGGAGAGACCCAGTACTTC. It is translated as CASSPRLAGLGETQYF.